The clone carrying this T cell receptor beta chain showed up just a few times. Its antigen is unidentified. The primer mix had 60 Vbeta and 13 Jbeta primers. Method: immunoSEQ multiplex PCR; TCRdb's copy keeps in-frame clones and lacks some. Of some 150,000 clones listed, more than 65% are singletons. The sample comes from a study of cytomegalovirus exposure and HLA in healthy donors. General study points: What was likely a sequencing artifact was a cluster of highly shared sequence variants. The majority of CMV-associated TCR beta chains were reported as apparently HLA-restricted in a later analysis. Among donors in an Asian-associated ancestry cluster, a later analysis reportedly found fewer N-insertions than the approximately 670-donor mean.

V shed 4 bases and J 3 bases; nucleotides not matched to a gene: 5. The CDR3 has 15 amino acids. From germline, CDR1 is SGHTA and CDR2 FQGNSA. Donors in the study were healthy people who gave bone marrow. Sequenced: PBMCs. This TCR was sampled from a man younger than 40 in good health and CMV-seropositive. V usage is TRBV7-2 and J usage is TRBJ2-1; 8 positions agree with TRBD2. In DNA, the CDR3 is TGTGCCAGCAGCTCAACTAGCGGTAACTACAATGAGCAGTTCTTC. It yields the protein CASSSTSGNYNEQFF. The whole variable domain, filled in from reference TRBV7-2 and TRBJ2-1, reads GAGVSQSPSNKVTEKGKDVELRCDPISGHTALYWYRQSLGQGLEFLIYFQGNSAPDKSGLPSDRFSAERTGGSVSTLTIQRTQQEDSAVYLCASSSTSGNYNEQFFGPGTRLTVL.